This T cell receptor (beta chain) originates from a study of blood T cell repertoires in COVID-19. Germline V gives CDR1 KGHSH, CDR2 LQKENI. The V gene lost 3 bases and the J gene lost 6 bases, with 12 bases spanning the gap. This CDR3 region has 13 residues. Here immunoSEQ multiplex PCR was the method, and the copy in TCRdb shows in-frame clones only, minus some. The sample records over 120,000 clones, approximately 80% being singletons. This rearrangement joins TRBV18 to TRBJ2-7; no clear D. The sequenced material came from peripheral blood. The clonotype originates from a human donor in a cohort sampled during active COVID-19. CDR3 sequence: CASSPDLSGEQYF. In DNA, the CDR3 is TGTGCCAGCTCACCCGACTTGTCGGGCGAGCAGTACTTC.